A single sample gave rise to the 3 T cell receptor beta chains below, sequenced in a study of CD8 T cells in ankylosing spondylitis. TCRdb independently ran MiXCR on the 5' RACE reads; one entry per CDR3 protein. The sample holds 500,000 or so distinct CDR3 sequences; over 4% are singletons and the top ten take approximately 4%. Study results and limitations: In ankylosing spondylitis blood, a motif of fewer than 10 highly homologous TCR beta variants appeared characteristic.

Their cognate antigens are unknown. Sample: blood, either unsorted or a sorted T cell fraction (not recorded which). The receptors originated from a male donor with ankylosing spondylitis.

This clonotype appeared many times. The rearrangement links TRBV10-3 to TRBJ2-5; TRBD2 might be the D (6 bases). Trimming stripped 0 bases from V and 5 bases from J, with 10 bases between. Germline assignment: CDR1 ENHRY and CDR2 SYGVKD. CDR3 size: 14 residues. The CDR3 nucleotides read TGTGCCATCAGTGAGTCGGGACTGTTGGAGACCCAGTACTTC. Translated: CAISESGLLETQYF.

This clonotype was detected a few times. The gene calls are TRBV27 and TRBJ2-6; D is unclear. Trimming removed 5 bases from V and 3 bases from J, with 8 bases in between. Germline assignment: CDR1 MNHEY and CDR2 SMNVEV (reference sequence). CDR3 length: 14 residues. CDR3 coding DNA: TGTGCCAGCAGTCCTGTCAATGGGGCCAACGTCCTGACTTTC. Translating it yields CASSPVNGANVLTF.

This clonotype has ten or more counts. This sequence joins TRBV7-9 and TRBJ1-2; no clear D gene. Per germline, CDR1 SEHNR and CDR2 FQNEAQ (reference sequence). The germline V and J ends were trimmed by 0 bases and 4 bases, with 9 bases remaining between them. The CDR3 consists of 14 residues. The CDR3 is CASSLARVSYGYTF. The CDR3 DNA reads TGTGCCAGCAGCTTAGCGCGAGTTAGCTATGGCTACACCTTC.